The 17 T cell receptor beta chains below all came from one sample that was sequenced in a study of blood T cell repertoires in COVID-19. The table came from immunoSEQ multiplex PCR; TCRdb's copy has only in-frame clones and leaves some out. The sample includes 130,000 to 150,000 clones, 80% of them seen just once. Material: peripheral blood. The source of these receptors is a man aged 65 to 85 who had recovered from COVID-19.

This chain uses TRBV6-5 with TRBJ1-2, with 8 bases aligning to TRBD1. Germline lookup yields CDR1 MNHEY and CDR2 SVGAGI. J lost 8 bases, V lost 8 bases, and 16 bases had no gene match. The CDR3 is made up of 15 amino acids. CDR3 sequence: CASLSTSPGGGGYTF. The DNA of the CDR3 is TGTGCCAGCCTCTCAACCTCTCCAGGGGGCGGAGGCTACACCTTC.

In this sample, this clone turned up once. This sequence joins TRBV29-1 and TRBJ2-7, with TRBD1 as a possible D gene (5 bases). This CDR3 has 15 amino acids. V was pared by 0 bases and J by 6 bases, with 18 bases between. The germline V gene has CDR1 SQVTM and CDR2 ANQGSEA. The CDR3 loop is CSVEDQGKASREQYF. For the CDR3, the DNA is TGCAGCGTTGAAGATCAGGGCAAAGCATCTCGCGAGCAGTACTTC.

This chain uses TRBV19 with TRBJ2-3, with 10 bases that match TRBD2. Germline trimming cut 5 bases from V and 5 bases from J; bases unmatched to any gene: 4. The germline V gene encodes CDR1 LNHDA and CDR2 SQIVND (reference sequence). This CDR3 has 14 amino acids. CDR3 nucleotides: TGTGCCAGTAGTTTAGCGGGAGGAGGAGATACGCAGTATTTT. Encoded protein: CASSLAGGGDTQYF.

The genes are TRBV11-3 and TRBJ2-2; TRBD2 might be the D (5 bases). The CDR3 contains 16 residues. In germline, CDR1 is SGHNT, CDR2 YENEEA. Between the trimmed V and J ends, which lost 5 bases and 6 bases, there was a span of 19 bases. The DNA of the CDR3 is TGTGCCAGCAGCGTCTCTCCCGGGGTTGTGGCCGGGGAGCTGTTTTTT. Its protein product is CASSVSPGVVAGELFF.

Here the CDR3 reads CASSDRTGGQETQYF. In DNA form, the CDR3 reads TGTGCCAGCAGTGATCGTACAGGGGGCCAAGAGACCCAGTACTTC. The chain recombines TRBV25-1 with TRBJ2-5, with 8 positions matching TRBD1. Unmatched junction bases numbered 4, after V lost 3 bases and J lost 1 base. The CDR3 runs to 15 residues. Germline-derived CDR1 and CDR2 are MGHDK and SYGVNS.

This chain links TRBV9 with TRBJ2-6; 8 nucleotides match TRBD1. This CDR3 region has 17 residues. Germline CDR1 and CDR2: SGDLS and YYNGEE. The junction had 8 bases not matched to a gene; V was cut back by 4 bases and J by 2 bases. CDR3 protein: CASSYDRGRAGANVLTF. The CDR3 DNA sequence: TGTGCCAGCAGCTACGACAGGGGACGGGCTGGGGCCAACGTCCTGACTTTC.

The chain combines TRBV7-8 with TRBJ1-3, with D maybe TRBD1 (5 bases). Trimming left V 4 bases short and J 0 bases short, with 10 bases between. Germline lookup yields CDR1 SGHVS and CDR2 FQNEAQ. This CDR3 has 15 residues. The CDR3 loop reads CASSWSQGSGNTIYF. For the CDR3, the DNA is TGTGCCAGCAGCTGGTCGCAGGGCTCTGGAAACACCATATATTTT.

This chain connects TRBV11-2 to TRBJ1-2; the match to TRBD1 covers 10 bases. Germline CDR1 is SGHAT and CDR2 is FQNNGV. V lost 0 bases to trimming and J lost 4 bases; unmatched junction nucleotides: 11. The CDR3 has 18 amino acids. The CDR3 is CASSLDVGTGAFGYGYTF. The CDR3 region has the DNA TGTGCCAGCAGCTTAGATGTCGGGACAGGGGCGTTCGGCTATGGCTACACCTTC.

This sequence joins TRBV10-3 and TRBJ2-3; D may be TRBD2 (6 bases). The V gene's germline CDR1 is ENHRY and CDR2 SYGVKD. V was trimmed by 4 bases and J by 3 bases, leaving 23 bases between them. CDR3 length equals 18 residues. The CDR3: CAISGPASESSVTDTQYF. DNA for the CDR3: TGTGCCATCAGTGGACCGGCTAGCGAGAGTTCTGTGACAGATACGCAGTATTTT.

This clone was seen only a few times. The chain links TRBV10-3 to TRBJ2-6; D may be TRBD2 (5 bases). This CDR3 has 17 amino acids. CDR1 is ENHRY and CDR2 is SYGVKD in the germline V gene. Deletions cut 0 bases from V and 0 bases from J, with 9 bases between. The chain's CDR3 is CAISESVGSSGANVLTF. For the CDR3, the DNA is TGTGCCATCAGTGAGTCGGTTGGGAGCTCTGGGGCCAACGTCCTGACTTTC.

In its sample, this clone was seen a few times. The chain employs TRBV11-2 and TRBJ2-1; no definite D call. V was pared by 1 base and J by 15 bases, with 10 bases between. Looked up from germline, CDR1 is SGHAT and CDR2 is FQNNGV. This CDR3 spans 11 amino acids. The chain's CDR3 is CASSLGPRPFF. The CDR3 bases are TGTGCCAGCAGCTTAGGTCCCAGGCCGTTCTTC.

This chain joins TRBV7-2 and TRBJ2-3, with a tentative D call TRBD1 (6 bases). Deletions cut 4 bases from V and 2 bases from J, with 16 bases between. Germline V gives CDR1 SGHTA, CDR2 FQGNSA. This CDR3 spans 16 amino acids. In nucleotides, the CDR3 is TGTGCCAGCAGCTCGAGTTACTGGACAGACACAGATACGCAGTATTTT. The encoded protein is CASSSSYWTDTDTQYF.

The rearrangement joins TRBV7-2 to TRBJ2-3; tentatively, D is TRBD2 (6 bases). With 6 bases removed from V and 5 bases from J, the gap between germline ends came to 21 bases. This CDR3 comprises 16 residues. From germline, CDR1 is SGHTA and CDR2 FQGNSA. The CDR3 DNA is TGTGCCAGCAGGTCAGCCGTCGCGGGATGGGAAGATACGCAGTATTTT. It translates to CASRSAVAGWEDTQYF.

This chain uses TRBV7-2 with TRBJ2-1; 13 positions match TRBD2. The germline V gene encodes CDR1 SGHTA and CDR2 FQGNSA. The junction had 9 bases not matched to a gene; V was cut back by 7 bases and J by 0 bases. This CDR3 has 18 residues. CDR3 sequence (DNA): TGTGCCAGCAACACCGGGACTAGCGGGACCCTCTCCTACAATGAGCAGTTCTTC. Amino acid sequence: CASNTGTSGTLSYNEQFF.

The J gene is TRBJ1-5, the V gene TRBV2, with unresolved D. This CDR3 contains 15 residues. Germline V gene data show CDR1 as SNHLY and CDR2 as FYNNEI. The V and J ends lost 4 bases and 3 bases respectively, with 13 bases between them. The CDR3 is CASSGFGQYNQPQHF. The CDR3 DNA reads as TGTGCCAGCAGTGGTTTTGGGCAGTACAATCAGCCCCAGCATTTT.

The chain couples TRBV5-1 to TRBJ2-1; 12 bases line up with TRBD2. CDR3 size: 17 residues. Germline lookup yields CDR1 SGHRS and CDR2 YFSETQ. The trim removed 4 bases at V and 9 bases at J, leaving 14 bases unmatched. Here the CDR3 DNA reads TGCGCCAGCAGCGCTTCCGGGTCTAGCGGGAGGGGTGGTGAGCAGTTCTTC. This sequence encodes CASSASGSSGRGGEQFF.

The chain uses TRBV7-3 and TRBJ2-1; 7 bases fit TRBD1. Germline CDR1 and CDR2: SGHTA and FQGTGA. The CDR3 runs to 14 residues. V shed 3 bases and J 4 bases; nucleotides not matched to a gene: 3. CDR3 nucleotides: TGTGCCAGCAGCTTGACAGGGACGTACAATGAGCAGTTCTTC. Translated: CASSLTGTYNEQFF.